This TCR beta chain was profiled in a study of beta chain features in type 1 diabetes. Of note for this clone: Its antigen is not known.

CDR1 and CDR2 (germline): SGHAT, FQDESV (reference sequence). The CDR3 runs to 13 residues. Trimming pared 3 bases from V and 0 bases from J, leaving 6 bases between. Overall study results and limits: TCRB CDR3s were moderately but significantly shorter in Type 1 diabetes patients in all four CD4+ subsets.

Reverse transcription of all isolated RNA meant that expressed TCRB transcripts were sequenced. Sequenced by immunoSEQ multiplex PCR; TCRdb stores in-frame clones only, minus some. Among 100,000 to 150,000 clones listed, approximately 10% were seen once. The chain joins TRBV11-1 to TRBJ2-7; no firm D call. The material sequenced was central memory CD4+ T cells from blood. The clonotype comes from a man aged 25-45 years with type 1 diabetes. CDR3 sequence reads: CASSFQVSYEQYF. The CDR3 DNA follows: TGTGCCAGCAGCTTCCAGGTCTCCTACGAGCAGTACTTC.